Listed below are T cell receptor beta chains from one sample, sequenced in a study of T cell responses to AZD1222 COVID-19 vaccine. Clones were sequenced by immunoSEQ multiplex PCR, and TCRdb holds only the in-frame ones, with some missing. The profile covers approximately 140,000 clones, with roughly 89% appearing a single time and more than 0.95% taken by the ten largest. The starting material was peripheral blood, obtained 28 days after the second AZD1222 dose. The receptor source for this set is an adult who received the AZD1222 COVID-19 vaccine. Each CDR3 is given with its conserved first and last residue. The D gene is left open where the match is weak. Some rows have no size entry. The others give once, few or many, or a class for an expanded clone.

cdr3_length j_call v_call clone_size d_call cdr3_nt cdr3_aa
15 TRBJ1-1 TRBV19 . . TGTGCCAGTAAAAGGGGACAACTGGGGAACACTGAAGCTTTCTTT CASKRGQLGNTEAFF
16 TRBJ2-4 TRBV28 . . TGTGCCAGCAGTGGATCGGGTGTCATAGCCAAAAACATTCAGTACTTC CASSGSGVIAKNIQYF
15 TRBJ2-1 TRBV19 . TRBD2 TGTGCCAGTAGTATGGCGGGAGGGCCACGTGGTGAGCAGTTCTTC CASSMAGGPRGEQFF
16 TRBJ2-4 TRBV11-2 . TRBD2 TGTGCCAGCAAGCCGGGGGGGCGATTAGCCAAAAACATTCAGTACTTC CASKPGGRLAKNIQYF
14 TRBJ1-4 TRBV29-1 few . TGCAGCGTTCTATGGGGTAACGATAATGAAAAACTGTTTTTT CSVLWGNDNEKLFF
14 TRBJ1-3 TRBV3-1/TRBV3-2 . . TGTGCCAGCAGTCAAGCAGGCTCGGGGAACACCATATATTTT CASSQAGSGNTIYF
11 TRBJ1-1 TRBV6-5 . . TGTGCCAGCAAACGGGACACTGAAGCTTTCTTT CASKRDTEAFF
14 TRBJ2-3 TRBV19 . . TGTGCCAGTAGTATTGGGGCAGGGGCAGATACGCAGTATTTT CASSIGAGADTQYF
13 TRBJ1-5 TRBV2 . . TGTGCCAGCAGTGAAGCCAGGGATCAGCCCCAGCATTTT CASSEARDQPQHF
16 TRBJ2-7 TRBV24-1 . . TGTGCCACCAGTGAACACAGCGTGGGGGGGCGCCAAGAGCAGTACTTC CATSEHSVGGRQEQYF
16 TRBJ1-4 TRBV13 . . TGTGCCAGCAGCTTAGGACAGCTGGCAACTAATGAAAAACTGTTTTTT CASSLGQLATNEKLFF
11 TRBJ1-2 TRBV7-9 . . TGTGCCAGCAGACCCGACTCCGGCTACACCTTC CASRPDSGYTF
16 TRBJ2-2 TRBV5-1 . TRBD1 TGCGCCAGCAGTCGACAGGGGGCAGAGGTCACCGGGGAGCTGTTTTTT CASSRQGAEVTGELFF
12 TRBJ2-7 TRBV13 . TRBD1 TGTGCCAGCAGTTCCCAGAGGGGGCGGCAGTACTTC CASSSQRGRQYF
12 TRBJ1-1 TRBV6-6 . . TGTGCCAGCAGTTACTCGAGACGCGGGGCTTTCTTT CASSYSRRGAFF
13 TRBJ1-3 TRBV3-1/TRBV3-2 . . TGTGCCAGCAGCCAGAGCAGAGGAAACACCATATATTTT CASSQSRGNTIYF
12 TRBJ1-5 TRBV30 . . TGTGCCTGGGGGAATAGACGCCAGCCCCAGCATTTT CAWGNRRQPQHF
13 TRBJ2-7 TRBV19 once . TGTGCCAGTAGCCCAAGGGGGACCTACGAGCAGTACTTC CASSPRGTYEQYF
13 TRBJ1-5 TRBV2 . . TGTGCCAGCAGGGAGGTCGGCAATCAGCCCCAGCATTTT CASREVGNQPQHF
14 TRBJ2-1 TRBV19 . . TGTGCCAGTAGTGCTGGGTTCTCCTACAATGAGCAGTTCTTC CASSAGFSYNEQFF
17 TRBJ2-6 TRBV3-1/TRBV3-2 . TRBD1 TGTGCCAGCAGCCTTAGAGGGACAGCCTCTGGGGCCAACGTCCTGACTTTC CASSLRGTASGANVLTF
14 TRBJ1-1 TRBV11-3 once . TGTGCCAGCAGCTTAGACAGCATGAACACTGAAGCTTTCTTT CASSLDSMNTEAFF
15 TRBJ1-6 TRBV7-6 few . TGTGCCAGCAGCTTGGAAGGGCAGGTGAATTCACCCCTCCACTTT CASSLEGQVNSPLHF
13 TRBJ1-1 TRBV7-9 . . TGTGCCAGCAGCTTAGAAGGGGGTCTTGGGACTTTCTTT CASSLEGGLGTFF
14 TRBJ1-6 TRBV5-1 . TRBD1 TGCGCCAGCAGCTTCGGCAGGGGGAGTTCACCCCTCCACTTT CASSFGRGSSPLHF
13 TRBJ2-5 TRBV12-3/TRBV12-4 . . TGTGCCAGCAGTTTGTGGGGCGTGGAGACCCAGTACTTC CASSLWGVETQYF
14 TRBJ1-4 TRBV30 . . TGTGCGGGGGGAGGGCGGAGTACAAATGAAAAACTGTTTTTT CAGGGRSTNEKLFF
21 TRBJ2-3 TRBV19 once TRBD2 TGTGCCAGTAGTATAGATCCAGGATCAGCGGGAGGAGGGTTAGACACAGATACGCAGTATTTT CASSIDPGSAGGGLDTDTQYF
15 TRBJ2-1 TRBV11-2 . . TGTGCCAGCAGCCGCATTACAAGCTCCTACAATGAGCAGTTCTTC CASSRITSSYNEQFF
20 TRBJ1-5 TRBV4-2 . TRBD1 TGTGCCAGCAGCCAAGATCCGACAGGGAGCGCGTTACCGGGCAATCAGCCCCAGCATTTT CASSQDPTGSALPGNQPQHF
14 TRBJ2-7 TRBV20-1 . . TGCAGTGCTAGTAGGTCTAGCAGATCCTACGAGCAGTACTTC CSASRSSRSYEQYF
15 TRBJ2-7 TRBV6-5 . TRBD2 TGTGCCAGCATTGGCTTGGCGGGAGGGCACTACGAGCAGTACTTC CASIGLAGGHYEQYF
13 TRBJ2-7 TRBV2 . . TGTGCCGGGAACCGGGACGTCGGCTACGAGCAGTACTTC CAGNRDVGYEQYF
14 TRBJ2-3 TRBV11-2 once . TGTGCCAGCAGTCCGCGTCGGGACGGAGATACGCAGTATTTT CASSPRRDGDTQYF